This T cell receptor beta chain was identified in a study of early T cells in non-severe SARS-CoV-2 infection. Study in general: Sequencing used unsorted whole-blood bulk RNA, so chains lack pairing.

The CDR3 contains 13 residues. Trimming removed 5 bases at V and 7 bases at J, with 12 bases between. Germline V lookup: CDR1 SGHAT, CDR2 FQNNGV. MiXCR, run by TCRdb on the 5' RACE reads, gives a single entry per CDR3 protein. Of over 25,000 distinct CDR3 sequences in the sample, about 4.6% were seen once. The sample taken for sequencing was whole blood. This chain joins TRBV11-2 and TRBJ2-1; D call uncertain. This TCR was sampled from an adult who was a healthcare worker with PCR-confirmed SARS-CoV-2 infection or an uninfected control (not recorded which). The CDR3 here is CASSTAVLNEQFF. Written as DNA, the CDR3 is TGTGCCAGCAGCACCGCGGTCCTAAATGAGCAGTTCTTC. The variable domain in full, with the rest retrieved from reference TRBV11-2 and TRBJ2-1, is EAGVAQSPRYKIIEKRQSVAFWCNPISGHATLYWYQQILGQGPKLLIQFQNNGVVDDSQLPKDRFSAERLKGVDSTLKIQPAKLEDSAVYLCASSTAVLNEQFFGPGTRLTVL.